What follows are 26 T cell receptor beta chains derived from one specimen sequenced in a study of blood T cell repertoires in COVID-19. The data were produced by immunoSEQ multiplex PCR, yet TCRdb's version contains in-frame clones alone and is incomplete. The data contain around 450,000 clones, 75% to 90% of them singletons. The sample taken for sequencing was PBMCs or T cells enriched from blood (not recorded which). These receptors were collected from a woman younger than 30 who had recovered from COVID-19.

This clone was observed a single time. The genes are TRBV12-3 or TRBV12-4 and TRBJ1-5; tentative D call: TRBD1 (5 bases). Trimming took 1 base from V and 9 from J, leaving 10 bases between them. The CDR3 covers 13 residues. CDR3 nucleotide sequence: TGTGCCAGCAGTTTAGGCCCCGGGGGGCCCCAGCATTTT. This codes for CASSLGPGGPQHF.

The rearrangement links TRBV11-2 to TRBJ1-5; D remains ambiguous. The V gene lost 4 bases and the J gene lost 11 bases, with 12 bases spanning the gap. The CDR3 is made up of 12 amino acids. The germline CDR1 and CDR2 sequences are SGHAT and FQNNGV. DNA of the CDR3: TGTGCCAGCAGCTCCTGGTACGAGGCCCAGCATTTT. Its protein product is CASSSWYEAQHF.

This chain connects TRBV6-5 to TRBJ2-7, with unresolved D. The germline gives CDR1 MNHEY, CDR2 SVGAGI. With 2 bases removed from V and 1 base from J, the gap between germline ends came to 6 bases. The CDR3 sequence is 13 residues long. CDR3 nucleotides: TGTGCCAGCAGTTACACATTTTCCTACGAGCAGTACTTC. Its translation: CASSYTFSYEQYF.

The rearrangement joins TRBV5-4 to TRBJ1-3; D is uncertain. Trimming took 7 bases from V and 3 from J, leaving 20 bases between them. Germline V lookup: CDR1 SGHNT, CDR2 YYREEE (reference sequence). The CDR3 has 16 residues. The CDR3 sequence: CASAPGGSGLGNTIYF. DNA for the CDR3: TGTGCCAGCGCCCCGGGAGGTTCGGGTCTTGGAAACACCATATATTTT.

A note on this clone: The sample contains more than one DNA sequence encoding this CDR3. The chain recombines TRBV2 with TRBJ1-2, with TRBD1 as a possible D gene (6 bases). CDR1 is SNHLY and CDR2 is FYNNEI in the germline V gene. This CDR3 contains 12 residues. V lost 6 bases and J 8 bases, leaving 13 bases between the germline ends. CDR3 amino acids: CASSEQGRGYTF. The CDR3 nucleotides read TGTGCCAGCAGCGAGCAGGGGCGGGGCTACACCTTC.

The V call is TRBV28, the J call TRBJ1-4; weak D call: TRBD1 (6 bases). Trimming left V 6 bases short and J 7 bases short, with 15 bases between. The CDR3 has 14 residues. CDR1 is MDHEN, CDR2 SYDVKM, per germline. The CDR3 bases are TGTGCCAGCAGAGAGCGACAGGCAGGTGAAAAACTGTTTTTT. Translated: CASRERQAGEKLFF.

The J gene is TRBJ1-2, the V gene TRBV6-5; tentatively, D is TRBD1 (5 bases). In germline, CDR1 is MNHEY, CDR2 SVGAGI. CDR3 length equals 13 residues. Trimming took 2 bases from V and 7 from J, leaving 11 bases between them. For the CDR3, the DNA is TGTGCCAGCAGTTACCCAGGGAGGGGTGGCTACACCTTC. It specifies CASSYPGRGGYTF.

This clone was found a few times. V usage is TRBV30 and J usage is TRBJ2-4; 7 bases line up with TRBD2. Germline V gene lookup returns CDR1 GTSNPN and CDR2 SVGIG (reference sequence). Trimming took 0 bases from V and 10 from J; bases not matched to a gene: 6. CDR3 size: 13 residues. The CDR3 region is CAWSVGRASIQYF. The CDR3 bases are TGTGCCTGGAGTGTTGGGAGGGCAAGTATTCAGTACTTC.

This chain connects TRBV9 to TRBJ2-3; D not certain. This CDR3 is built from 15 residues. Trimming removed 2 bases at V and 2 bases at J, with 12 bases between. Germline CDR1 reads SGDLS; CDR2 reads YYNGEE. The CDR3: CASSVQSAPTDTQYF. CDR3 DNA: TGTGCCAGCAGCGTCCAGAGCGCACCCACAGATACGCAGTATTTT.

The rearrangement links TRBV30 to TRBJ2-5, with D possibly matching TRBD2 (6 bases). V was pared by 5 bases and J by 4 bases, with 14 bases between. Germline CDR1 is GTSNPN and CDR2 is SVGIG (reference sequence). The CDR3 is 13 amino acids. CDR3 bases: TGTGCCTGGCAGACTAGTTTAGTAGAGACCCAGTACTTC. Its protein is CAWQTSLVETQYF.

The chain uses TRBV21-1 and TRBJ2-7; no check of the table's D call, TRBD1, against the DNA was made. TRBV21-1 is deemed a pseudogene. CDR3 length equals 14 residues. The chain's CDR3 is CASSKGQGEREQYF. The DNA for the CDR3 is TGTGCCAGCAGCAAAGGACAGGGAGAGCGGGAGCAGTACTTC.

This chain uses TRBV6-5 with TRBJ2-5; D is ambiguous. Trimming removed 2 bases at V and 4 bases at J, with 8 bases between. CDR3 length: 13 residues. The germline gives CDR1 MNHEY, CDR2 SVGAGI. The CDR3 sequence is CASSYVGGETQYF. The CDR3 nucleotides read TGTGCCAGCAGTTACGTCGGCGGAGAGACCCAGTACTTC.

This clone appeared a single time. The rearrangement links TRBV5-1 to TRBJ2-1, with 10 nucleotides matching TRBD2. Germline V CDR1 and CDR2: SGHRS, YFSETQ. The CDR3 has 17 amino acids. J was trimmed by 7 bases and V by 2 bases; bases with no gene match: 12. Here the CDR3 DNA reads TGCGCCAGCAGCTTTACTAGCGGGGTTATCGGCCAGAATGAGCAGTTCTTC. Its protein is CASSFTSGVIGQNEQFF.

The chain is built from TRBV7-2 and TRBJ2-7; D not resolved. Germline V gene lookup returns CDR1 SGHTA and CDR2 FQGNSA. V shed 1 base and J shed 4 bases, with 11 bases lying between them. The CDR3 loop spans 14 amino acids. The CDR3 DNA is TGTGCCAGCAGCTTAGGTCGAACAGCTTACGAGCAGTACTTC. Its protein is CASSLGRTAYEQYF.

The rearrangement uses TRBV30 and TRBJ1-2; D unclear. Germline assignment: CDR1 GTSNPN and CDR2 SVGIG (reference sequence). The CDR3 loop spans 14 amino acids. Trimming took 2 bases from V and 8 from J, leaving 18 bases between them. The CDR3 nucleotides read TGTGCCTGGAGTTCTGACACCCTTTTAAACGGCTACACCTTC. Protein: CAWSSDTLLNGYTF.

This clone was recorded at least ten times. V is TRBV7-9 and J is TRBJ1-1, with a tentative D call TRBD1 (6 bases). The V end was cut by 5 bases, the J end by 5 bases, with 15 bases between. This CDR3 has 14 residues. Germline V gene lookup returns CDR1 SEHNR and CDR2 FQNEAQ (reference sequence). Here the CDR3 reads CASSLIQGETEAFF. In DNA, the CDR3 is TGTGCCAGCAGCCTTATACAGGGAGAAACTGAAGCTTTCTTT. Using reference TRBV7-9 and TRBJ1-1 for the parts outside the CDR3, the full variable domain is DTGVSQNPRHKITKRGQNVTFRCDPISEHNRLYWYRQTLGQGPEFLTYFQNEAQLEKSRLLSDRFSAERPKGSFSTLEIQRTEQGDSAMYLCASSLIQGETEAFFGQGTRLTVV.

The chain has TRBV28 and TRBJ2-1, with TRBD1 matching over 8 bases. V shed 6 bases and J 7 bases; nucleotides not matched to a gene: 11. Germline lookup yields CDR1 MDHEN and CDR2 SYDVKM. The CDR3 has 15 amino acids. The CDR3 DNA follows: TGTGCCAGCAGCCAATACGGGACAGGATTAAATGAGCAGTTCTTC. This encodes CASSQYGTGLNEQFF.

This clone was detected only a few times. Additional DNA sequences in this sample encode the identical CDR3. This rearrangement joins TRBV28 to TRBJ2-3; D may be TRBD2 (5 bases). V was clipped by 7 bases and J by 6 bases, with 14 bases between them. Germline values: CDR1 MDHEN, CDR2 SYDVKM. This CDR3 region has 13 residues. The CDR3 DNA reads TGTGCCAGCACCCCCCCCGGGGTGGATACGCAGTATTTT. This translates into CASTPPGVDTQYF.

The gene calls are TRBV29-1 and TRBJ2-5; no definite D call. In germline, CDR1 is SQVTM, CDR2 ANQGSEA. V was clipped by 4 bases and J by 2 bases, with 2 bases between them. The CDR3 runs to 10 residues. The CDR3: CSVAQETQYF. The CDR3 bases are TGCAGCGTTGCTCAAGAGACCCAGTACTTC.

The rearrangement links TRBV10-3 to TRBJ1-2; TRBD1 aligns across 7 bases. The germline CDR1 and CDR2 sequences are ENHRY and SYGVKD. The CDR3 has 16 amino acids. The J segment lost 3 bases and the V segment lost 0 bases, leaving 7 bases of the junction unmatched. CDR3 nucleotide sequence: TGTGCCATCAGTGAGTCCGTAACAGGGGATGACTATGGCTACACCTTC. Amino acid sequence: CAISESVTGDDYGYTF.

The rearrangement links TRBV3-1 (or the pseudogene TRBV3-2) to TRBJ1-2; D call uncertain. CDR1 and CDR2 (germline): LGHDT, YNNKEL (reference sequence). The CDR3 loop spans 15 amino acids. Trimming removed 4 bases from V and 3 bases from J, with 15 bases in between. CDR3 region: CASSPLGGDYYGYTF. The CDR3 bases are TGTGCCAGCAGCCCCCTTGGCGGGGATTACTATGGCTACACCTTC.

The CDR3 DNA follows: TGTGCCAGCAGCTCTGGACAGTCTTATGGCTACACCTTC. Translation: CASSSGQSYGYTF. V and J are TRBV6-5 and TRBJ1-2; D is perhaps TRBD1 (6 bases). CDR1 MNHEY and CDR2 SVGAGI come from the germline V gene. With 6 bases removed from V and 5 bases from J, the gap between germline ends came to 13 bases. CDR3 length equals 13 residues.

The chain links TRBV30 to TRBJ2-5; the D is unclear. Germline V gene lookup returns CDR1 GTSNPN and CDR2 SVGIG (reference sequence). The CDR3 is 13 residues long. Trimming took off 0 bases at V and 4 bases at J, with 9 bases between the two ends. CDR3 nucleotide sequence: TGTGCCTGGAGTGTCCTAGTAGGAGAGACCCAGTACTTC. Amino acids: CAWSVLVGETQYF.

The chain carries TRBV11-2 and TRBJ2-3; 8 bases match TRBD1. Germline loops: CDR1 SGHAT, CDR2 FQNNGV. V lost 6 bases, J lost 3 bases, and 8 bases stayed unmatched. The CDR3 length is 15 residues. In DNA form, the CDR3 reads TGTGCCAGCAGATCAGGGGGCGTGAGGACAGATACGCAGTATTTT. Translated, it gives CASRSGGVRTDTQYF.

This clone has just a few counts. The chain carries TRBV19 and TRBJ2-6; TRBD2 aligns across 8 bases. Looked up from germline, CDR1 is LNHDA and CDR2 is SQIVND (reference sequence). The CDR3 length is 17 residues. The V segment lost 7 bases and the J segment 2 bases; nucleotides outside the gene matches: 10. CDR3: CASTGRGESPGANVLTF. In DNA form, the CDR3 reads TGTGCCAGTACCGGGAGGGGGGAGAGCCCTGGGGCCAACGTCCTGACTTTC.

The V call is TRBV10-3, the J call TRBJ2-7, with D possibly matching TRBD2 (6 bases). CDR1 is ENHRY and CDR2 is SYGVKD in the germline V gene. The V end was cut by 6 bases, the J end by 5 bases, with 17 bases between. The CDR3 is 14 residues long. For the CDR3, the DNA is TGTGCCATCAGCAATCTCGGGGGTGCGAACGAGCAGTACTTC. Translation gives CAISNLGGANEQYF.